Below, 20 T cell receptor beta chains from the same sample are listed, as sequenced in a study of identical twins. MiXCR was run by TCRdb on the 5' RACE reads, yielding one entry per CDR3 protein. The sample includes 350,000 or so distinct CDR3 sequences, over 9% of them seen just once. These data are also associated with another study on yellow fever vaccine responses in identical twins.

Sequencing used CD8+ T cells sorted from blood. The receptors were gathered from a woman under 30 in good health.

This clonotype was found a few times. The CDR3 nucleotides read TGTGCCAGCAGGGGTATTACGGCGCGGGGTTTCTACAATGAGCAGTTCTTC. As protein: CASRGITARGFYNEQFF. The genes are TRBV11-2 and TRBJ2-1, with D maybe TRBD2 (6 bases). This CDR3 has 17 amino acids. The V gene's germline CDR1 is SGHAT and CDR2 FQNNGV. Deletions cut 6 bases from V and 3 bases from J, with 21 bases between.

This clonotype was detected only a few times. The chain joins TRBV11-2 to TRBJ2-2; D might be TRBD1 (5 bases). CDR1 is SGHAT, CDR2 FQNNGV, per germline. The CDR3 is 15 residues long. V lost 5 bases and J lost 4, with 14 bases in between. The CDR3 loop is CASSPSGYLTGELFF. CDR3 coding DNA: TGTGCCAGCAGCCCGTCAGGGTACCTCACCGGGGAGCTGTTTTTT.

The CDR3 reads CASSLRSGRDREQYF. Written as DNA, the CDR3 is TGCGCCAGCAGCTTGAGGAGCGGGAGAGATCGCGAGCAGTACTTC. This chain joins TRBV5-1 and TRBJ2-7; TRBD2 aligns across 8 bases. This CDR3 comprises 15 residues. CDR1 and CDR2 (germline): SGHRS, YFSETQ. Losses at the gene ends were 1 base for V and 6 bases for J; bases not matched to a gene: 9. Combining the CDR3 with reference TRBV5-1 and TRBJ2-7 gives the whole variable domain KAGVTQTPRYLIKTRGQQVTLSCSPISGHRSVSWYQQTPGQGLQFLFEYFSETQRNKGNFPGRFSGRQFSNSRSEMNVSTLELGDSALYLCASSLRSGRDREQYFGPGTRLTVT.

This clonotype was recorded a few times. The gene calls are TRBV9 and TRBJ2-1; D call uncertain. The CDR3 has 14 amino acids. The germline V gene has CDR1 SGDLS and CDR2 YYNGEE. The V gene lost 0 bases and the J gene lost 14 bases, with 18 bases spanning the gap. The CDR3 sequence is CASSVDVGGLEKFF. CDR3 nucleotide sequence: TGTGCCAGCAGCGTAGATGTAGGTGGGCTAGAGAAGTTCTTC.

In this sample, this clonotype turned up a few times. V usage is TRBV7-9 and J usage is TRBJ2-7, with D possibly being TRBD1 (6 bases). Germline V gene sequence: CDR1 SEHNR, CDR2 FQNEAQ (reference sequence). V lost 5 bases and J lost 3, with 17 bases in between. The CDR3 sequence is 15 residues long. CDR3: CASSPTAGAYYEQYF. CDR3 nucleotide sequence: TGTGCCAGCAGCCCTACTGCAGGGGCATACTACGAGCAGTACTTC.

V usage is TRBV6-1 and J usage is TRBJ1-5, with 7 bases aligning to TRBD1. From germline, CDR1 is MNHNS and CDR2 SASEGT. V gave up 8 bases and J gave up 6 bases; unmatched junction bases: 7. The CDR3 length is 13 residues. This chain's CDR3 is CASETGFSQPQHF. The DNA for the CDR3 is TGTGCCAGCGAGACAGGGTTTTCTCAGCCCCAGCATTTT.

This clonotype was seen repeatedly, ten times or more. This CDR3 is CASTPPTANTEAFF. In DNA, the CDR3 is TGTGCCAGCACCCCCCCAACGGCGAACACTGAAGCTTTCTTT. The genes are TRBV12-3 or TRBV12-4 and TRBJ1-1, with D unclear. The CDR3 covers 14 residues. The V gene lost 7 bases and the J gene lost 1 base, with 13 bases spanning the gap.

This clonotype was seen more than once but under ten times. CDR3 bases: TGTGCCAGCAGCCCTCGACTAGCGGGAGGTTCAGAGACCCAGTACTTC. Translating it yields CASSPRLAGGSETQYF. The rearrangement links TRBV28 to TRBJ2-5, with 13 bases that match TRBD2. The CDR3 loop spans 16 amino acids. The V gene's germline CDR1 is MDHEN and CDR2 SYDVKM. With V trimmed by 6 bases and J by 4 bases, 8 bases remained unmatched.

The V call is TRBV27, the J call TRBJ2-7; D is perhaps TRBD1 (6 bases). From germline, CDR1 is MNHEY and CDR2 SMNVEV (reference sequence). V was clipped by 5 bases and J by 5 bases, with 19 bases between them. The CDR3 extends over 15 amino acids. The CDR3 sequence: CASSLAWGRRDEQYF. CDR3 DNA sequence: TGTGCCAGCAGTCTTGCTTGGGGGCGAAGGGACGAGCAGTACTTC.

This chain links TRBV12-5 with TRBJ2-5; the D is unclear. From germline, CDR1 is LGHNT and CDR2 FRNRAP. The CDR3 spans 15 residues. V was trimmed by 7 bases and J by 1 base, leaving 16 bases between them. The CDR3 sequence: CASASPEALQETQYF. Written as DNA, the CDR3 is TGTGCTAGTGCTAGTCCAGAGGCCCTCCAAGAGACCCAGTACTTC.

The chain links TRBV5-6 to TRBJ2-3; no definite D call. The CDR3 consists of 14 residues. Germline V gives CDR1 SGHDT, CDR2 YYEEEE. V lost 2 bases and J 0 bases, leaving 7 bases between the germline ends. CDR3 amino acids: CASSFSWSTDTQYF. For the CDR3, the DNA is TGTGCCAGCAGCTTTTCCTGGAGCACAGATACGCAGTATTTT.

This chain joins TRBV20-1 and TRBJ2-3; a weak D match, TRBD1 (6 bases). Per the germline V gene, CDR1 is DFQATT and CDR2 is SNEGSKA (reference sequence). CDR3 length: 13 amino acids. V was clipped by 3 bases and J by 2 bases, with 9 bases between them. Written as DNA, the CDR3 is TGCAGTGCTAGGGACAGCCTCACAGATACGCAGTATTTT. It encodes CSARDSLTDTQYF.

This clonotype was observed a few times. The chain is built from TRBV4-1 and TRBJ1-6; D remains ambiguous. Trimming stripped 1 base from V and 1 base from J, with 8 bases between. The CDR3 has 16 residues. Germline-derived CDR1 and CDR2 are MGHRA and YSYEKL. CDR3 region: CASSQVLPSYNSPLHF. The CDR3 nucleotides read TGCGCCAGCAGCCAAGTTTTGCCGTCCTATAATTCACCCCTCCACTTT.

This clonotype was seen a few times. The chain joins TRBV5-6 to TRBJ2-7; D might be TRBD2 (5 bases). The V end lost 4 bases, the J end lost 3 bases, and 14 bases lay between the germline ends. Germline V gene data show CDR1 as SGHDT and CDR2 as YYEEEE. The CDR3 has 14 amino acids. As DNA, the CDR3 is TGTGCCAGCAGCAGAGGGTTTGGCCACTACGAGCAGTACTTC. Its translation: CASSRGFGHYEQYF.

There are many counts of this clonotype. This sequence joins TRBV11-2 and TRBJ2-1; D may match TRBD1 or TRBD2 (5 bases each). The V gene's germline CDR1 is SGHAT and CDR2 FQNNGV. Trimming pared 5 bases from V and 11 bases from J, leaving 19 bases between. This CDR3 is built from 14 residues. The CDR3 reads CASSPPGQHFQQFF. The CDR3 coding sequence is TGTGCCAGCAGCCCACCGGGGCAGCACTTCCAGCAGTTCTTC.

This chain uses TRBV15 with TRBJ2-5; 8 bases match TRBD1. This CDR3 is 14 amino acids long. V lost 4 bases, J lost 4 bases, and 5 bases stayed unmatched. Germline values: CDR1 LNHNV, CDR2 YYDKDF (reference sequence). For the CDR3, the DNA is TGTGCCACCAGCACTCGGACAGGGATAGAGACCCAGTACTTC. This encodes CATSTRTGIETQYF.

This clonotype was observed at least ten times. The V gene is TRBV6-2 or TRBV6-3, the J gene TRBJ2-7; D ambiguous. This CDR3 region has 12 residues. From germline, CDR1 is MNHEY and CDR2 SVGEGT. The V end lost 2 bases, the J end lost 3 bases, and 5 bases lay between the germline ends. CDR3 sequence (DNA): TGTGCCAGCAGTTACGGGATCTACGAGCAGTACGTC. Encoded protein: CASSYGIYEQYV.

This clonotype was counted at least ten times. The chain recombines TRBV12-5 with TRBJ2-4; TRBD1 aligns across 9 bases. The CDR3 is 14 residues long. Trimming removed 5 bases from V and 8 bases from J; junction bases left unmatched: 7. Per germline, CDR1 LGHNT and CDR2 FRNRAP. Here the CDR3 reads CASGAGTGRDIQYF. Here the CDR3 DNA reads TGTGCTAGTGGTGCCGGGACAGGGAGGGACATTCAGTACTTC.

In this sample, this clonotype turned up many times. The rearrangement uses TRBV27 and TRBJ2-2, with D maybe TRBD1 (6 bases). Germline-derived CDR1 and CDR2 are MNHEY and SMNVEV (reference sequence). The V and J ends lost 4 bases and 2 bases respectively, with 8 bases between them. This CDR3 is built from 14 residues. CDR3 sequence reads: CASSWGLNTGELFF. The DNA for the CDR3 is TGTGCCAGCAGTTGGGGGCTCAACACCGGGGAGCTGTTTTTT.

This clonotype was counted between two and nine times. The J gene is TRBJ2-3, the V gene TRBV20-1, with D perhaps being TRBD1 or TRBD2 (5 bases each). This CDR3 contains 15 residues. CDR1 DFQATT and CDR2 SNEGSKA come from the germline V gene (reference sequence). Trimming stripped 0 bases from V and 3 bases from J, with 13 bases between. DNA for the CDR3: TGCAGTGCTAGAGATGGGGGTGCCATTACAGATACGCAGTATTTT. It yields the protein CSARDGGAITDTQYF.